What follows is one T cell receptor beta chain and its context. Its antigen remains unidentified. Both 60 Vbeta primers and 13 Jbeta primers went into the PCR. The protocol was immunoSEQ multiplex PCR, while the TCRdb copy is restricted to in-frame clones and leaves out a portion. This table has roughly 100,000 clones, approximately 76% appearing once. CDR1 and CDR2 (germline): MNHEY, SMNVEV (reference sequence). Trimming cost V 3 bases and J 5 bases; bases outside gene matches: 7. This CDR3 contains 14 residues. The data derive from a study of cytomegalovirus exposure and HLA in healthy donors. General study results and limits: Available immune exposure information was restricted to CMV serostatus only. DRB1 showed the most TCR associations and HLA-C the fewest in a later analysis, as rates varied by HLA locus. High sensitivity and specificity were reportedly achieved when the classifier diagnosed cytomegalovirus status. Several top significant clusters appeared, in a later analysis, to be linked to common viral pathogens.

The TCR originated in a man aged 35 to 55 in good health and CMV-seronegative. The sequencing input was PBMCs. The V call is TRBV27, the J call TRBJ2-7, with 7 bases aligning to TRBD2. The CDR3 coding sequence is TGTGCCAGCAGTTTTACGCGGGAGATCAACGAGCAGTACTTC. Residues: CASSFTREINEQYF.